This T cell receptor beta chain was captured in a study of blood T cells in healthy people across ages. Trimming removed 6 bases from V and 5 bases from J, with 14 bases in between. The CDR3 sequence is 13 residues long. Per the germline V gene, CDR1 is LNHDA and CDR2 is SQIVND (reference sequence). Overall study results and limits: Naive T cell percentage strongly correlated with TCR beta diversity.

Caucasian individuals from Russia who were healthy and aged about 6 to 95 acted as donors. Extracted total RNA amounted to at least 6 micrograms for each sample. Comments on this clonotype: What it recognizes is unknown.

Through a sample-barcoded 5' primer and a J-beta primer mix, a second PCR was run for roughly 6 to 12 cycles. The yield of each sample was at least 2.5 million CDR3-containing paired-end reads. Each CDR3 protein gets one entry after TCRdb re-called the 5' RACE reads with MiXCR. The table records 890,000 or so distinct CDR3 sequences, about 62% of them present only once. Sequences were obtained from blood. This receptor was obtained from a man aged 30 to 45 in good health. The genes are TRBV19 and TRBJ2-7; perhaps TRBD1 as D (6 bases). The CDR3 spells CASSGQFGDEQYF. In DNA form, the CDR3 reads TGTGCCAGTAGCGGACAGTTCGGGGACGAGCAGTACTTC.